This T cell receptor (beta chain) was documented in a study of beta chain features in type 1 diabetes. Study overall: Regarding age, gender and cell yields, patients proved similar to healthy donors.

Study-wide points: Among all four CD4+ subsets, Type 1 diabetes patients had TCRB CDR3s that were moderately but significantly shorter.

On this clone itself: No antigen is known for it.

V lost 5 bases and J 1 base, leaving 15 bases between the germline ends. The germline V gene has CDR1 MNHEY and CDR2 SMNVEV (reference sequence). The CDR3 runs to 16 residues. Expressed TCRB transcripts were sequenced because the entire RNA isolate underwent reverse transcription. Sequencing used immunoSEQ multiplex PCR; TCRdb keeps in-frame clones, though not all of them. Of 200,000 to 250,000 clones listed, over 65% were seen once; the top ten hold approximately 0.05%. The sequenced sample consisted of naive CD4+ T cells from blood. This chain joins TRBV27 and TRBJ2-4; D unresolved. This TCR was sampled from a man aged 25-40 years in good health. DNA for the CDR3: TGTGCCAGCAGTCTACAGACCTCGAGGGCCAAAAACATTCAGTACTTC. Its protein is CASSLQTSRAKNIQYF.